One and the same sample provided the 25 T cell receptor beta chains below, sequenced in a study of T cells after yellow fever vaccination. TCRdb re-called the 5' RACE reads with MiXCR, one entry per CDR3 protein. The table lists approximately 250,000 distinct CDR3 sequences, roughly 3.7% of them singletons, with under 20% in the top ten. The starting material was PBMCs, obtained 15 days after the yellow fever booster vaccination. Every receptor here comes from a man aged 18 to 30 who received the YFV17D yellow fever vaccine.

This clonotype has at least ten counts. The rearrangement links TRBV24-1 to TRBJ2-2; D ambiguous. Germline lookup yields CDR1 KGHDR and CDR2 SFDVKD. Trimming took off 3 bases at V and 0 bases at J, with 10 bases between the two ends. The CDR3 totals 16 residues. Here the CDR3 reads CATSDIRLANTGELFF. CDR3 coding DNA: TGTGCCACCAGTGATATTAGGCTAGCGAACACCGGGGAGCTGTTTTTT.

This clonotype was detected ten times or more. The V gene is TRBV12-3 or TRBV12-4, the J gene TRBJ2-3, with D perhaps TRBD2 (5 bases). The CDR3 is 16 amino acids. Trimming took 3 bases from V and 4 from J, leaving 17 bases between them. Here the CDR3 DNA reads TGTGCCAGCAGTTTGTCCCTAGCCAGCATGGCAGATACGCAGTATTTT. Its protein product is CASSLSLASMADTQYF.

This clonotype was counted ten times or more. This chain uses TRBV7-2 with TRBJ2-4; tentatively, D is TRBD1 or TRBD2 (5 bases each). Germline CDR1 reads SGHTA; CDR2 reads FQGNSA. Trimming removed 5 bases at V and 6 bases at J, with 14 bases between. This CDR3 is 14 amino acids long. In DNA form, the CDR3 reads TGTGCCAGCAGCCTGGGGACGGCGGGAAACATTCAGTACTTC. Translating it yields CASSLGTAGNIQYF. Full variable domain (remainder filled in from reference TRBV7-2 and TRBJ2-4): GAGVSQSPSNKVTEKGKDVELRCDPISGHTALYWYRQSLGQGLEFLIYFQGNSAPDKSGLPSDRFSAERTGGSVSTLTIQRTQQEDSAVYLCASSLGTAGNIQYFGAGTRLSVL.

V is TRBV19 and J is TRBJ2-1, with a tentative D call TRBD1 (7 bases). CDR3 length: 14 residues. The germline V and J ends were trimmed by 10 bases and 9 bases, with 22 bases remaining between them. Germline V lookup: CDR1 LNHDA, CDR2 SQIVND (reference sequence). DNA for the CDR3: TGTGCCACTGGCCGGGACAGAGGAGCGGGTGAGCAGTTCTTC. This encodes CATGRDRGAGEQFF.

The CDR3 here is CASTGGQGAVTEAFF. CDR3 coding DNA: TGTGCCAGCACCGGGGGACAGGGGGCAGTCACTGAAGCTTTCTTT. The rearrangement joins TRBV6-6 to TRBJ1-1, with 12 positions matching TRBD1. CDR1 and CDR2 (germline): MNHNY, SVGAGI (reference sequence). V dropped 7 bases and J dropped 4; count of bases not matched to a gene: 7. CDR3 length: 15 residues.

This clonotype was counted many times. The chain carries TRBV4-2 and TRBJ2-1; 12 nucleotides match TRBD2. V shed 4 bases, J shed 8 bases, and the junction held 15 bases outside the gene matches. The CDR3 loop spans 18 amino acids. The germline V gene has CDR1 LGHNA and CDR2 YNFKEQ. CDR3 nucleotide sequence: TGTGCCAGCAGCCTCGGAAACCTAGCGGGGGGGCTTAGCGATGAGCAGTTCTTC. Its translation is CASSLGNLAGGLSDEQFF.

This clonotype was recorded many times. The gene calls are TRBV28 and TRBJ2-4; unclear D gene. With 7 bases removed from V and 4 bases from J, the gap between germline ends came to 14 bases. This CDR3 comprises 14 residues. Per the germline V gene, CDR1 is MDHEN and CDR2 is SYDVKM. This CDR3 is CASNEPTRKNIQYF. The DNA for the CDR3 is TGTGCCAGCAATGAACCGACACGAAAAAACATTCAGTACTTC.

A note on this clonotype: Given a much more abundant clone one base away, this may be a read error. This chain joins TRBV4-2 and TRBJ2-5; 12 positions match TRBD2. Germline V gene data show CDR1 as LGHNA and CDR2 as YNFKEQ. The CDR3 covers 18 residues. This CDR3 reads CAGSQDRRASGGEETQYF. The DNA for the CDR3 is TGTGCCGGCAGCCAAGATCGGAGGGCTAGCGGGGGGGAAGAGACCCAGTACTTC.

In this sample, this clonotype turned up many times. The chain is built from TRBV29-1 and TRBJ1-1, with D perhaps matching TRBD1 (5 bases). CDR1 SQVTM and CDR2 ANQGSEA come from the germline V gene. Trimming left V 7 bases short and J 4 bases short, with 10 bases between. The CDR3 totals 11 residues. CDR3 DNA sequence: TGCAGCGCCTGTGGGGGCACTGAAGCTTTCTTT. Translation gives CSACGGTEAFF.

This clonotype was found many times. This chain connects TRBV7-9 to TRBJ1-2, with D perhaps matching TRBD1 (5 bases). The germline gives CDR1 SEHNR, CDR2 FQNEAQ (reference sequence). This CDR3 is 16 amino acids long. V lost 3 bases and J 8 bases, leaving 22 bases between the germline ends. The CDR3 sequence: CASSLQVEPAGYGYTF. The CDR3 bases are TGTGCCAGCAGCTTGCAGGTTGAACCAGCAGGGTACGGCTACACCTTC.

This clonotype was observed at least ten times. This chain connects TRBV3-1 to TRBJ1-6, with D possibly matching TRBD1 (5 bases). Trimming removed 0 bases from V and 16 bases from J, with 10 bases in between. This CDR3 has 12 amino acids. The germline gives CDR1 LGHDT, CDR2 YNNKEL (reference sequence). The CDR3 DNA reads TGTGCCAGCAGCCAAGATTCGGGGGGGCTCCACTTT. Amino acids: CASSQDSGGLHF.

Many counts were recorded for this clonotype. The chain carries TRBV28 and TRBJ2-1; no reliable D call. V lost 5 bases and J 8 bases, leaving 10 bases between the germline ends. In germline, CDR1 is MDHEN, CDR2 SYDVKM. CDR3 length equals 12 residues. The CDR3, as DNA: TGTGCCAGCAGTCCTCTTAAAGATGAGCAGTTCTTC. It specifies CASSPLKDEQFF.

This clonotype was observed many times. The chain links TRBV20-1 to TRBJ1-2; maybe TRBD1 (5 bases). Germline values: CDR1 DFQATT, CDR2 SNEGSKA (reference sequence). Trimming left V 6 bases short and J 3 bases short, with 8 bases between. CDR3 size: 11 residues. CDR3 sequence: CSAAQDYGYTF. The DNA for the CDR3 is TGCAGTGCGGCACAGGACTATGGCTACACCTTC.

Many counts were recorded for this clonotype. This chain uses TRBV12-3 or TRBV12-4 with TRBJ2-2; TRBD1 agrees at 9 bases. This CDR3 has 15 amino acids. Trimming at V came to 5 bases and at J to 4 bases, leaving 5 bases not matched to a gene. The CDR3: CASSAPGQGTGELFF. In DNA, the CDR3 is TGTGCCAGCAGTGCCCCGGGACAGGGCACCGGGGAGCTGTTTTTT.

This clonotype was seen at least ten times. The chain employs TRBV7-2 and TRBJ2-1, with 9 bases aligning to TRBD1. The trim removed 2 bases at V and 7 bases at J, leaving 6 bases unmatched. Germline V gives CDR1 SGHTA, CDR2 FQGNSA. CDR3 length: 15 amino acids. CDR3 coding DNA: TGTGCCAGCAGCTTAACGGGACAGGGAGGGAATGAGCAGTTCTTC. This codes for CASSLTGQGGNEQFF.

At least ten counts were recorded for this clonotype. The chain carries TRBV5-1 and TRBJ2-3; D is unclear. Germline CDR1 is SGHRS and CDR2 is YFSETQ. The CDR3 runs 15 residues. V lost 0 bases and J 0 bases, leaving 8 bases between the germline ends. The CDR3 nucleotides read TGCGCCAGCAGCTTGGTTCCCGAGAGCACAGATACGCAGTATTTT. It specifies CASSLVPESTDTQYF.

V is TRBV5-4 and J is TRBJ1-6; 9 nucleotides agree with TRBD1. CDR3 length: 15 amino acids. Germline V lookup: CDR1 SGHNT, CDR2 YYREEE (reference sequence). V shed 4 bases, J shed 10 bases, and the junction held 9 bases outside the gene matches. CDR3 in amino acids: CASSPKTGGVSPLHF. CDR3 bases: TGTGCCAGCAGCCCTAAAACAGGGGGCGTCTCACCCCTCCACTTT.

This clonotype showed up many times. V gene TRBV6-5 combines with J gene TRBJ2-2; 8 bases match TRBD2. V lost 3 bases and J lost 6; bases outside the gene matches: 6. Per the germline V gene, CDR1 is MNHEY and CDR2 is SVGAGI. The CDR3 is 15 residues long. CDR3 DNA sequence: TGTGCCAGCAGTTATAACCGGGGGGGAGCCGGGGAGCTGTTTTTT. Protein: CASSYNRGGAGELFF.

This clonotype was recorded at least ten times. V and J are TRBV5-1 and TRBJ2-1, with 11 bases aligning to TRBD1. The length of the CDR3 is 14 residues. Germline V gene lookup returns CDR1 SGHRS and CDR2 YFSETQ. Losses at the gene ends were 5 bases for V and 6 bases for J; bases not matched to a gene: 4. The CDR3 region has the DNA TGCGCCAGCAGTACCGGGACAGGGGGCAATGAGCAGTTCTTC. Its protein product is CASSTGTGGNEQFF.

This clonotype was counted ten times or more. The chain has TRBV4-3 and TRBJ2-7; D might be TRBD1 or TRBD2, each matching 7 bases. The V end lost 4 bases, the J end lost 6 bases, and 16 bases lay between the germline ends. Germline CDR1 and CDR2: LGHNA and YSLEER. This CDR3 is 14 amino acids long. CDR3: CASSPQGGSGEQYF. The CDR3 bases are TGCGCCAGCAGCCCGCAGGGGGGGTCTGGCGAGCAGTACTTC.

This clonotype was found many times. The chain is built from TRBV7-2 and TRBJ2-3; TRBD2 might be the D (6 bases). The germline V and J ends were trimmed by 5 bases and 7 bases, with 16 bases remaining between them. The CDR3 loop spans 14 amino acids. Germline V lookup: CDR1 SGHTA, CDR2 FQGNSA. In DNA, the CDR3 is TGTGCCAGCAGCCGAATGAGGACTACTAATACGCAGTATTTT. Translating gives CASSRMRTTNTQYF.

This clonotype was recorded many times. The rearrangement links TRBV10-3 to TRBJ1-4, with 7 bases fitting TRBD1. This CDR3 contains 13 residues. Germline CDR1 and CDR2: ENHRY and SYGVKD. V shed 10 bases and J 8 bases; nucleotides not matched to a gene: 10. CDR3 nucleotide sequence: TGTGCCACCAAGACGACAGGGAAAGAAAAACTGTTTTTT. This codes for CATKTTGKEKLFF.

This clonotype was seen many times. J is TRBJ1-5 and V is TRBV12-3 or TRBV12-4, with D maybe TRBD1 (5 bases). The V end lost 7 bases, the J end lost 2 bases, and 12 bases lay between the germline ends. The CDR3 is 14 amino acids. The CDR3 region is CASTLAGGNQPQHF. The DNA for the CDR3 is TGTGCCAGCACCCTGGCGGGGGGCAATCAGCCCCAGCATTTT.

This clonotype has ten or more counts. This rearrangement joins TRBV5-1 to TRBJ2-1, with D perhaps given as TRBD1 or TRBD2 (5 bases each). Germline values: CDR1 SGHRS, CDR2 YFSETQ. V was cut by 4 bases and J by 2 bases, with 13 bases left in between. The CDR3 spans 15 residues. CDR3 region: CASSGTVGAYNEQFF. CDR3 in DNA: TGCGCCAGCAGCGGGACGGTGGGAGCCTACAATGAGCAGTTCTTC.

This clonotype was counted ten times or more. The V call is TRBV7-2, the J call TRBJ2-3; 9 bases align to TRBD2. Germline values: CDR1 SGHTA, CDR2 FQGNSA. CDR3 length equals 16 residues. Trimming at V came to 2 bases and at J to 4 bases, leaving 7 bases not matched to a gene. This chain's CDR3 is CASSLSSGGGPDTQYF. The CDR3 DNA reads as TGTGCCAGCAGCTTAAGTAGCGGGGGTGGGCCAGATACGCAGTATTTT.